Reported below is one TCR beta chain. This table comes from immunoSEQ multiplex PCR, and its TCRdb copy is limited to in-frame clones, with some not included. The sample contains more than 95,000 clones, around 74% of which appear only once. These data originate in a study of blood T cell repertoires in COVID-19. Turning to the study itself: Some COVID-19 samples were acute and others convalescent; all came from the United States, Italy and Spain.

CDR1 and CDR2 from the germline V gene are LNHDA and SQIVND (reference sequence). This CDR3 is built from 15 residues. V was cut by 6 bases and J by 1 base, with 15 bases left in between. The gene calls are TRBV19 and TRBJ1-1, with D possibly being TRBD1 (6 bases). The sample comprised peripheral blood. This sequence was found in a woman aged 65 to 85 with acute or convalescent COVID-19. In nucleotides, the CDR3 is TGTGCCAGTAGGAGTCCGGGACAAGAGAACACTGAAGCTTTCTTT. Its protein product is CASRSPGQENTEAFF.